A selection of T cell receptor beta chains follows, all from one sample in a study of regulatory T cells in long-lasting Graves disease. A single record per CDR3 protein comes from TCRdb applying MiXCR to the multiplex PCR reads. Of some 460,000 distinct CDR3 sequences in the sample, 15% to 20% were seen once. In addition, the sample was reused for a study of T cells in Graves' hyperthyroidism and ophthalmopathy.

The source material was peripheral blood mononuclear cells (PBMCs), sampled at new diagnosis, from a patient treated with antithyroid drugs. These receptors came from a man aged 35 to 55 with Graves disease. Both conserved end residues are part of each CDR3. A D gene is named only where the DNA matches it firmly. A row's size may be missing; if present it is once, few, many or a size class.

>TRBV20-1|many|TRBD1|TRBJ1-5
TGCAGTGCTAGACCCCGACAGGGCTGGAATCAGCCCCAGCATTTT
CSARPRQGWNQPQHF
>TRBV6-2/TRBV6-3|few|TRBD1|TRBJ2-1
TGTGCCAGCAGTTACTCTTGGGACAGGGCCTCTGGCAATGAGCAGTTCTTC
CASSYSWDRASGNEQFF
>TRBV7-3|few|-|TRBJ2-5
TGTGCCAGCAGCTTAGGAGCCAGGGGAGGAGAGACCCAGTACTTC
CASSLGARGGETQYF
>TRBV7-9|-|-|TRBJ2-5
TGTGCCAGCAGCTTAGTCGCAGGGTCCCAAGAGACCCAGTACTTC
CASSLVAGSQETQYF
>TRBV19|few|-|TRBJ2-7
TGTGCCAGTAGTATGGGGGACCACGAGCAGTACTTC
CASSMGDHEQYF
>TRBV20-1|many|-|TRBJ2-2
TGCAGTGCTAGAGTCGTTGCTAGGGACGTCACCGGGGAGCTGTTTTTT
CSARVVARDVTGELFF
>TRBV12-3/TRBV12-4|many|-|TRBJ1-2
TGTGCCAGCAGTGAGGGGGGGGGCTACACCTTC
CASSEGGGYTF
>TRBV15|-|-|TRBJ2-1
TGTGCCACCACTCCGGACAAGAGCTCCTACAATGAGCAGTTCTTC
CATTPDKSSYNEQFF
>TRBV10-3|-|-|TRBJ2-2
TGTGCCATCAGTGCGGCAGGAACCACCGGGGAGCTGTTTTTT
CAISAAGTTGELFF
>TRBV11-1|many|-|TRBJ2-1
TGTGCCAGCAGCACTACTAGGGACCATGAGCAGTTCTTC
CASSTTRDHEQFF
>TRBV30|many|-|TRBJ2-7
TGTGCCTGGAGTCACTCGGGCGCAGGGGAGCAGTACTTC
CAWSHSGAGEQYF
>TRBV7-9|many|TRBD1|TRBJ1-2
TGTGCCAGCAGCATGGGGACAGGGTCCACTAACTATGGCTACACCTTC
CASSMGTGSTNYGYTF
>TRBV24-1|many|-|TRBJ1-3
TGTGCCACCAGTGACAAGAACAGCAACTCTGGAAACACCATATATTTT
CATSDKNSNSGNTIYF
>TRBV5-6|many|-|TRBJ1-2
TGTGCCAGCAGTGACCGGGCAGGCGGCTACACCTTC
CASSDRAGGYTF
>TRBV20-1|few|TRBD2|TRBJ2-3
TGCAGTGCACTCGGGACTAGCGGGACTAATACGCAGTATTTT
CSALGTSGTNTQYF
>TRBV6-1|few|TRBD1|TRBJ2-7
TGTGCCAGCAGACGCGGACAGGGCCCTTCCTACGAGCAGTACTTC
CASRRGQGPSYEQYF
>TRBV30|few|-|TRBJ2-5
TGTGCCTGGAGTCGTGATAGTCAGGGCCTAGGGAGGAGGGAGACCCAGTACTTC
CAWSRDSQGLGRRETQYF
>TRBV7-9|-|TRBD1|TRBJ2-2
TGTGCCAGCAGTCGGGGACAGGAGATCACCGGGGAGCTGTTTTTT
CASSRGQEITGELFF
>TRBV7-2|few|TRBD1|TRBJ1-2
TGTGCCAGCAGCGCTAGCGGACAGGGTTCGGATGGCTACACCTTC
CASSASGQGSDGYTF
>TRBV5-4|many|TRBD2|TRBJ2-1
TGTGCCAGCAGCTTGGCCGCGGGAGTGGACAATGAGCAGTTCTTC
CASSLAAGVDNEQFF
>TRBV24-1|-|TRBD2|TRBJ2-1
TGTGCCACCAGTCTAACCGGGCTAGCGGACAATGAGCAGTTCTTC
CATSLTGLADNEQFF
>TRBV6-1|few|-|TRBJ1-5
TGTGCCAGCAGTGTTTTGTCAGGGGCCCAGCATTTT
CASSVLSGAQHF
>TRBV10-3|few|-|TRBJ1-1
TGTGCCATCAGTGCGGAGGGCCCGATGGCTGAAGCTTTCTTT
CAISAEGPMAEAFF
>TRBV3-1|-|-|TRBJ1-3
TGTGCCAGCAGCCCGTATAGGACAGCCGGATCCTCTGGAGACACCATATATTTT
CASSPYRTAGSSGDTIYF
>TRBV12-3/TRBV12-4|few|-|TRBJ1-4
TGTGCCAGCAGGAGGACTAATGAAAAACTGTTTTTT
CASRRTNEKLFF
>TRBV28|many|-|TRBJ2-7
TGTGCCAGCAGTTTCGGGTCGGGTCTCTCCTACGAGCAGTACTTC
CASSFGSGLSYEQYF
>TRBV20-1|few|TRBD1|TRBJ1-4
TGCAGTGCTCGACAGGGGGTAGGCGAAAAACTGTTTTTT
CSARQGVGEKLFF
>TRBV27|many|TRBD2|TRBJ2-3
TGTGCCAGCAGTTTGAGCGGGAGGGTGACAGATACGCAGTATTTT
CASSLSGRVTDTQYF
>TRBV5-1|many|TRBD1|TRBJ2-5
TGCGCCAGCAGCTCGACGACAGGGTTCGGGGAGACCCAGTACTTC
CASSSTTGFGETQYF
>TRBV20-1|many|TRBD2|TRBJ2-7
TGCAGTGCTAGGCTAGCGGTTGCCTACGAGCAGTACTTC
CSARLAVAYEQYF
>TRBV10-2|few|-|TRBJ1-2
TGCGCCAGCAGTCCCGCTGGTAGACAGGTCGGGGGGTATTGGTATGGCTACACCTTC
CASSPAGRQVGGYWYGYTF
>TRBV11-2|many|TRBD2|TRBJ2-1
TGTGCCAGCAGCTTGGGGACCTCGCTAGCGGGAGTGGGTGAGCAGTTCTTC
CASSLGTSLAGVGEQFF
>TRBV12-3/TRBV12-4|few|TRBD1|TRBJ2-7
TGTGCCAGCAGTGGACAGGGAGTTTACGAGCAGTACTTC
CASSGQGVYEQYF
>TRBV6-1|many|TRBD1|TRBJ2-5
TGTGCCAGCAGTGAAATCCCCGGGACAGGGATAGAGACCCAGTACTTC
CASSEIPGTGIETQYF
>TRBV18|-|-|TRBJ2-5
TGTGCCAGCTCAACACCTTCGGGCTCGCCGGGGACCCAGTACTTC
CASSTPSGSPGTQYF
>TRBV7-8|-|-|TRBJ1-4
TGTGCCAGCAGCTTAGCGGGCCCCAGCGAAAAACTGTTTTTT
CASSLAGPSEKLFF
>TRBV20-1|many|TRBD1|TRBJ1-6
TGCAGTGCGGAGACCGGGACAGGCCTTAGCTCCTATAATTCACCCCTCCACTTT
CSAETGTGLSSYNSPLHF
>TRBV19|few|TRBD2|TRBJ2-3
TGTGCCACCCAACTAGCGGTTCCCACAGATACGCAGTATTTT
CATQLAVPTDTQYF
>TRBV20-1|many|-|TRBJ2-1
TGCAGTGCTAGGTTGCGGGAACTGGCCAATGAGCAGTTCTTC
CSARLRELANEQFF
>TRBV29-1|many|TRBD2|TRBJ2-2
TGCAGCGTCCCCGTAGCGGGAATGAACACCGGGGAGCTGTTTTTT
CSVPVAGMNTGELFF
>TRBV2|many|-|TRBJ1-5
TGTGCCAGCACCTTGACGGACGCTTTGGGCAATCAGCCCCAGCATTTT
CASTLTDALGNQPQHF
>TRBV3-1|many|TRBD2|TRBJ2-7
TGTGCCAGCAGCCAAGTACCTAGCGGGTTCTACGAGCAGTACTTC
CASSQVPSGFYEQYF
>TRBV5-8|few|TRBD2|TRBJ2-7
TGTGCCAGCAGCTCTCAAGGGGGACTAGCGGGGGCCTACGAGCAGTACTTC
CASSSQGGLAGAYEQYF
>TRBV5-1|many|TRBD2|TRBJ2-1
TGCGCCAGCAGCACACAGAGTAGCGGGAATGAGCAGTTCTTC
CASSTQSSGNEQFF
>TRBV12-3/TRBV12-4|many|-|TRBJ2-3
TGTGCCAGCAGGGGGGCTAACACAGATACGCAGTATTTT
CASRGANTDTQYF
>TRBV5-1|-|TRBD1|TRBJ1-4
TGCGCCAGCAGCTTGGAAGGGGGCTTTAATGAAAAACTGTTTTTT
CASSLEGGFNEKLFF
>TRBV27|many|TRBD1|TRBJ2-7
TGTGCCAGCAGTTCCGTGACAGGGAGCTACGAGCAGTACTTC
CASSSVTGSYEQYF
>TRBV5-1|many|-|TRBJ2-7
TGCGCCAGTTCCAGGACAGCGGCGCCCTACGAGCAGTACTTC
CASSRTAAPYEQYF
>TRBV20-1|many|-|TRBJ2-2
TGCAGTGCTAGAGATTACTCGGGGCCGAACACCGGGGAGCTGTTTTTT
CSARDYSGPNTGELFF
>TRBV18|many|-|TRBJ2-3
TGTGCCAGCTCACCACCATGGCCAGAAAGCACAGATACGCAGTATTTT
CASSPPWPESTDTQYF
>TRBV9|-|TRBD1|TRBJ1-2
TGTGCCAGCAGCAGGGGGGGACAGGGAGGTAGCCGGGGCTACACCTTC
CASSRGGQGGSRGYTF
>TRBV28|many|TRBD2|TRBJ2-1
TGTGCCAGCAGCCTTGCTGGGAGGGGTACGAATGAGCAGTTCTTC
CASSLAGRGTNEQFF
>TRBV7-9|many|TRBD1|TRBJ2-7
TGTGCCAGCAGCCCCCGGGACAGCTCCTACGAGCAGTACTTC
CASSPRDSSYEQYF
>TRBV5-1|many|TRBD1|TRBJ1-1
TGCGCCAGCAGCCATGACAGGGCACAACCTGAAGCTTTCTTT
CASSHDRAQPEAFF